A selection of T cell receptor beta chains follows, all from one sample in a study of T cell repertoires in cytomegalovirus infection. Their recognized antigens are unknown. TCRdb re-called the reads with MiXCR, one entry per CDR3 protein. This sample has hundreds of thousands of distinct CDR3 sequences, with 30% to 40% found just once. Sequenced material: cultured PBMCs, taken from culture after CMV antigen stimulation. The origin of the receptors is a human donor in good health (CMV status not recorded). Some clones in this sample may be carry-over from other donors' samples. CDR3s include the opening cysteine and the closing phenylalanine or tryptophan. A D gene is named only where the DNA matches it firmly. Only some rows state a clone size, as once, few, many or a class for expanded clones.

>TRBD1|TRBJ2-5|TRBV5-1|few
CASSPGTGVNQETQYF
TGCGCCAGCAGCCCCGGGACAGGGGTGAACCAAGAGACCCAGTACTTC
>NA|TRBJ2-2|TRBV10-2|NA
CASSWGLTGELFF
TGCGCCAGCAGTTGGGGACTTACCGGGGAGCTGTTTTTT
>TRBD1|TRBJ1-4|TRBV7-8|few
CASSLTVPDRDEKLFF
TGTGCCAGCAGCTTAACTGTCCCGGACAGGGATGAAAAACTGTTTTTT
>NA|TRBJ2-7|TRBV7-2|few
CASSLGGPGAYYEQYF
TGTGCCAGCAGCTTAGGCGGCCCAGGGGCCTACTACGAGCAGTACTTC
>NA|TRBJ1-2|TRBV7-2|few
CASSPGSHNYGYTF
TGTGCCAGCAGCCCAGGGTCCCATAACTATGGCTACACCTTC
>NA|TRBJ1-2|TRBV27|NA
CASSLIRGGGYTF
TGTGCCAGCAGTTTAATCAGGGGCGGTGGCTACACCTTC
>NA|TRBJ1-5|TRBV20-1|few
CSASLGYSNQPQHF
TGCAGTGCTAGTCTAGGTTATAGCAATCAGCCCCAGCATTTT
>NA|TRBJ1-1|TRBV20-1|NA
CSAHAAAYAGNTEAFF
TGCAGTGCCCACGCGGCCGCCTATGCGGGAAACACTGAAGCTTTCTTT
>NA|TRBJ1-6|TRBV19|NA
CASSKSGGEMAPLHF
TGTGCCAGTAGTAAGTCGGGAGGGGAGATGGCACCCCTCCACTTT
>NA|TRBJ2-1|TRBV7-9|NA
CASSGAGFYNEQFF
TGTGCCAGCAGCGGTGCCGGGTTCTACAATGAGCAGTTCTTC
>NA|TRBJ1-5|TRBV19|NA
CASKSGGGSNQPQHF
TGTGCCAGTAAGTCGGGCGGGGGAAGCAATCAGCCCCAGCATTTT
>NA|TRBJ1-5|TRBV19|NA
CASSLLGLNQPQHF
TGTGCCAGTAGTCTTTTAGGGCTCAATCAGCCCCAGCATTTT
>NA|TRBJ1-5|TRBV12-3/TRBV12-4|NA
CASSGGRDRQPQHF
TGTGCCAGCAGCGGGGGGAGGGACCGGCAGCCCCAGCATTTT
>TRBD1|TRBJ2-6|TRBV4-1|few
CASSHTTGVTAGANVLTF
TGCGCCAGCAGCCATACCACAGGGGTAACAGCTGGGGCCAACGTCCTGACTTTC
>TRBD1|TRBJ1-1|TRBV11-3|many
CASSGQGGTEAFF
TGTGCCAGCAGCGGACAGGGGGGCACTGAAGCTTTCTTT
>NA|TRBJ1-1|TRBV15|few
CATSRDLTEAFF
TGTGCCACCAGCAGAGATCTGACTGAAGCTTTCTTT
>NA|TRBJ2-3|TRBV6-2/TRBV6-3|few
CASSYSTSTDTQYF
TGTGCCAGCAGTTACTCGACCAGCACAGATACGCAGTATTTT
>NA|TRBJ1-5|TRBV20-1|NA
CSAFRGPGNQPQHF
TGCAGTGCTTTCAGGGGCCCCGGCAATCAGCCCCAGCATTTT
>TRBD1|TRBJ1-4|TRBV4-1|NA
CASSSRDRLNEKLFF
TGCGCCAGCAGCTCCCGGGACAGGCTTAATGAAAAACTGTTTTTT
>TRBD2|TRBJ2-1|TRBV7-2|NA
CASSSIAGANNEQFF
TGTGCCAGCAGCTCCATAGCGGGGGCCAACAATGAGCAGTTCTTC
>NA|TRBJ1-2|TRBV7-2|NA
CASSPKTGQLGGYTF
TGTGCCAGCAGCCCGAAGACAGGCCAGCTAGGTGGCTACACCTTC
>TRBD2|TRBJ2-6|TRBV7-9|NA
CASSSLAGVNAGANVLTF
TGTGCCAGCAGCTCTCTAGCGGGAGTGAACGCTGGGGCCAACGTCCTGACTTTC
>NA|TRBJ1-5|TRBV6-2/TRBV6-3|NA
CASSYSQVPPDQPQHF
TGTGCCAGCAGTTACTCACAGGTTCCCCCTGATCAGCCCCAGCATTTT
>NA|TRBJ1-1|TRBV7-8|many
CASSWGHRKNTEAFF
TGTGCCAGCAGCTGGGGACACAGGAAGAACACTGAAGCTTTCTTT
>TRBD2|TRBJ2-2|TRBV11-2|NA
CASSLDLAGNVNTGELFF
TGTGCCAGCAGCTTAGACTTAGCGGGAAATGTGAACACCGGGGAGCTGTTTTTT
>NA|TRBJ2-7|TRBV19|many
CASSIREFYEQYF
TGTGCCAGTAGTATCCGGGAGTTCTACGAGCAGTACTTC
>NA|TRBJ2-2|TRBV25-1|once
CASSERRNTGELFF
TGTGCCAGCAGTGAAAGAAGGAACACCGGGGAGCTGTTTTTT
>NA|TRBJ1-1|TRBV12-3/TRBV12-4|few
CASSLAYGRTEAFF
TGTGCCAGCAGTTTAGCGTACGGTAGGACTGAAGCTTTCTTT
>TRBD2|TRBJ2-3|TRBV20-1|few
CSAIGLADTDTQYF
TGCAGTGCCATCGGACTAGCCGACACAGATACGCAGTATTTT